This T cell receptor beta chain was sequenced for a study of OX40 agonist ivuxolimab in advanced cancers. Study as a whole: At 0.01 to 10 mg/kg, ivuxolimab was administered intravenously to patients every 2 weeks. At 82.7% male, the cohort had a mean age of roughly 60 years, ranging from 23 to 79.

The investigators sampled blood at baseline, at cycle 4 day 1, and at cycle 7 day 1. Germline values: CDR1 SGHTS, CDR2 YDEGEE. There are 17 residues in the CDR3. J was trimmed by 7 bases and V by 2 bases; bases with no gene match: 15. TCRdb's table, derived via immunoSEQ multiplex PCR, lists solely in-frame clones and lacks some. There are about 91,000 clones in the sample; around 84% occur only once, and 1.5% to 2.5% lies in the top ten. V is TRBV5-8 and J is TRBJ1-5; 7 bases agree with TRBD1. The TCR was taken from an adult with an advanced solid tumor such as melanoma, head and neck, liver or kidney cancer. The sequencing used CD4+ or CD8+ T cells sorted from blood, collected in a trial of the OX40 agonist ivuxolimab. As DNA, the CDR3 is TGTGCCAGCAGCTTAGACTACGGGACAGCGGGGGGCCAGCCCCAGCATTTT. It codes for CASSLDYGTAGGQPQHF.